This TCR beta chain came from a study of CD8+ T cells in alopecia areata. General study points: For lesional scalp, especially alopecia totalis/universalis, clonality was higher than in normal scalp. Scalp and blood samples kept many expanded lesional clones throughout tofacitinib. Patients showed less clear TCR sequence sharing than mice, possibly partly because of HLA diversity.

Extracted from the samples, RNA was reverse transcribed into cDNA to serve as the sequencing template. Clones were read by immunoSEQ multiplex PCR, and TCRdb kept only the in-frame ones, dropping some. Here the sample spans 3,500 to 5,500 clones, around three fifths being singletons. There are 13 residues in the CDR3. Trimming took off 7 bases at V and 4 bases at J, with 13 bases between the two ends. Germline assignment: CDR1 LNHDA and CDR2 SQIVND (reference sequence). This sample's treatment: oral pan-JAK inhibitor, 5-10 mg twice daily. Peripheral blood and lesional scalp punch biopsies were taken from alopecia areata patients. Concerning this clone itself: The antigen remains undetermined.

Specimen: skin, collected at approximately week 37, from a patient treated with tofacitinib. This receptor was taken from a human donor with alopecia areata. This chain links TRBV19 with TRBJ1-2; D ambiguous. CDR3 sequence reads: CASTGGQSYGYTF. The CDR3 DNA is TGTGCCAGTACCGGAGGGCAGAGCTATGGCTACACCTTC.